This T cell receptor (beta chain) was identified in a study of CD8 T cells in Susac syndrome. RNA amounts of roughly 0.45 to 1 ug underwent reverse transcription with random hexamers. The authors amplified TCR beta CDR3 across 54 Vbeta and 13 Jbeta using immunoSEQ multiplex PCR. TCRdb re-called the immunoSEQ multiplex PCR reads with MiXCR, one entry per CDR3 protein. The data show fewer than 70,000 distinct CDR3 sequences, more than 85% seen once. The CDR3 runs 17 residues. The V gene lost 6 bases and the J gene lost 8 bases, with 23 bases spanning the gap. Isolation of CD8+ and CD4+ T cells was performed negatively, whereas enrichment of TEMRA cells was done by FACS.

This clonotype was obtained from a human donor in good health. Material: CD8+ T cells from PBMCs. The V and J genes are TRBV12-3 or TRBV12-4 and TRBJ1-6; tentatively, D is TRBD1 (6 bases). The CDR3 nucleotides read TGTGCCAGCAGCCTAGGGGGGGCTTGGCCGTTAGATTCACCCCTCCACTTT. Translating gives CASSLGGAWPLDSPLHF.